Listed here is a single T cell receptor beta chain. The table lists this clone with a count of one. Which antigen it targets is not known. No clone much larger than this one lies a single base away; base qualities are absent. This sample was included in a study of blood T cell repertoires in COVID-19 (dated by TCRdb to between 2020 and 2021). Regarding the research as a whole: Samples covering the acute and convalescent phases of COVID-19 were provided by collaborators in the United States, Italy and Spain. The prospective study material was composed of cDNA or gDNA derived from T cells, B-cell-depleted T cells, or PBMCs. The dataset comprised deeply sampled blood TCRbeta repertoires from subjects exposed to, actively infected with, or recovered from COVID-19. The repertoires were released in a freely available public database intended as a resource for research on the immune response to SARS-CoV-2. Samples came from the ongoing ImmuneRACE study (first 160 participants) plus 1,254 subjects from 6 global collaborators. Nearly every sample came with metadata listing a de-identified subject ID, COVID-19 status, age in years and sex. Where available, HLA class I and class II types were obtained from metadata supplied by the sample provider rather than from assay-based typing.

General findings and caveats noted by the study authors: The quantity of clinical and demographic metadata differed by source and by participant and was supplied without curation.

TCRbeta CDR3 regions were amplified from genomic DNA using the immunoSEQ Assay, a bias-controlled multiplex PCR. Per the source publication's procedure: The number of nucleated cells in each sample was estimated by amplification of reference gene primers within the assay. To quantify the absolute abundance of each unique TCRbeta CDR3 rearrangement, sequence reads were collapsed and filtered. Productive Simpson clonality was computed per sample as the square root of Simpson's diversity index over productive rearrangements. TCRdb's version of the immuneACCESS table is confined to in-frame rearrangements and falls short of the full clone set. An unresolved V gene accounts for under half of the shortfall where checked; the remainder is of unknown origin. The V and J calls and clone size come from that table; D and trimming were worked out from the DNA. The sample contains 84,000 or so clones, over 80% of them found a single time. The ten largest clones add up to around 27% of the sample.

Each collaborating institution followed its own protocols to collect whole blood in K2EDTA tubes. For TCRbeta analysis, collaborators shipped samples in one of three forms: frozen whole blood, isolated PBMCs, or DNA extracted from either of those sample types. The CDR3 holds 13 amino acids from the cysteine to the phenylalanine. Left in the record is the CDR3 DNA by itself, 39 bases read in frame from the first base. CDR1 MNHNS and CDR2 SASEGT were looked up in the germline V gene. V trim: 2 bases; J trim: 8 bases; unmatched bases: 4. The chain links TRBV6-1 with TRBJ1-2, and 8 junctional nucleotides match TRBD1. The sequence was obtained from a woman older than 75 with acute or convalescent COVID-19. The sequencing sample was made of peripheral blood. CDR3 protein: CASSESGGYGYTF. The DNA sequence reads TGTGCCAGCAGTGAATCAGGGGGCTACGGCTACACCTTC.